This TCR beta chain was observed in a study of blood T cell repertoires in COVID-19. Only in-frame clones appear in the TCRdb table, and some are missing; sequencing was by immunoSEQ multiplex PCR. The sample holds some 180,000 clones; 80% are singletons and the top ten take 6.9%. Source material: peripheral blood. This clonotype was sampled from a man aged 55 to 69 with acute or convalescent COVID-19.

CDR3 amino acids: CASSQAPVDTIYF. DNA for the CDR3: TGTGCCAGCAGCCAAGCCCCGGTGGACACCATATATTTT. The chain combines TRBV4-2 with TRBJ1-3; D is undetermined. Trimming took off 1 base at V and 8 bases at J, with 9 bases between the two ends. The length of the CDR3 is 13 residues. Germline CDR1 LGHNA, CDR2 YNFKEQ.